The 26 T cell receptor beta chains in this list originate from one sample, sequenced in a study of shared clonotypes between healthy human individuals. Using immunoSEQ multiplex PCR, the repertoire was profiled, and TCRdb retains in-frame clones only, with some absent. Of 2 million to 3 million clones listed, roughly 93% are singletons. Specimen: naive CD4+ T cells from PBMCs. Noted subset: CD45RA+ positively selected. These TCRs come from a man aged 18 to 29 in good health. Some clones in this sample may be carry-over from other donors' samples.

The chain is built from TRBV7-2 and TRBJ1-5; 7 nucleotides match TRBD1. V lost 5 bases, J lost 4 bases, and 8 bases stayed unmatched. This CDR3 contains 15 residues. Germline-derived CDR1 and CDR2 are SGHTA and FQGNSA. This CDR3 is CASSEGTATNQPQHF. CDR3 bases: TGTGCCAGCAGCGAGGGGACAGCCACAAATCAGCCCCAGCATTTT.

About this clone: Other DNA sequences within the sample encode an identical CDR3. The chain recombines TRBV5-1 with TRBJ2-5, with D possibly matching TRBD2 (7 bases). V gave up 1 base and J gave up 4 bases, with 11 bases separating them. This CDR3 is built from 14 residues. Germline V gives CDR1 SGHRS, CDR2 YFSETQ. CDR3 loop: CASSLQGGGETQYF. The CDR3 nucleotides are TGCGCCAGCAGCTTGCAGGGAGGGGGAGAGACCCAGTACTTC. The full variable domain, with the rest looked up from reference TRBV5-1 and TRBJ2-5, is KAGVTQTPRYLIKTRGQQVTLSCSPISGHRSVSWYQQTPGQGLQFLFEYFSETQRNKGNFPGRFSGRQFSNSRSEMNVSTLELGDSALYLCASSLQGGGETQYFGPGTRLLVL.

V gene TRBV15 combines with J gene TRBJ2-5; D might be TRBD2 (6 bases). V dropped 0 bases and J dropped 4 bases, with 18 bases sitting between them. CDR1 is LNHNV, CDR2 YYDKDF, per germline (reference sequence). The length of the CDR3 is 17 residues. CDR3 amino acids: CATSRDQWQVGGETQYF. CDR3 nucleotide sequence: TGTGCCACCAGCAGAGATCAGTGGCAGGTGGGGGGAGAGACCCAGTACTTC.

The chain uses TRBV7-2 and TRBJ1-2; D gene ambiguous. This CDR3 region has 13 residues. V lost 5 bases and J lost 4, with 11 bases in between. Germline CDR1 SGHTA, CDR2 FQGNSA. The CDR3 is CASSDSRGYGYTF. The CDR3 DNA reads as TGTGCCAGCAGCGACTCCCGGGGCTATGGCTACACCTTC. Drawing the rest from reference TRBV7-2 and TRBJ1-2, the complete variable domain is GAGVSQSPSNKVTEKGKDVELRCDPISGHTALYWYRQSLGQGLEFLIYFQGNSAPDKSGLPSDRFSAERTGGSVSTLTIQRTQQEDSAVYLCASSDSRGYGYTFGSGTRLTVV.

CDR3 sequence: CSVHRGDTQYF. In DNA, the CDR3 is TGCAGCGTTCACAGGGGAGATACGCAGTATTTT. The J gene is TRBJ2-3, the V gene TRBV29-1; 7 nucleotides match TRBD1. This CDR3 has 11 amino acids. The germline V gene has CDR1 SQVTM and CDR2 ANQGSEA. J gave up 5 bases and V 5 bases, and 1 base lay outside the gene matches.

V gene TRBV10-3 combines with J gene TRBJ2-7; 7 bases align to TRBD1. Germline trimming cut 2 bases from V and 7 bases from J; bases unmatched to any gene: 11. This CDR3 spans 15 amino acids. The germline V gene has CDR1 ENHRY and CDR2 SYGVKD. CDR3 in DNA: TGTGCCATCAGTGAGGCAAGACAGGGTTTGGTTGAGCAGTACTTC. This sequence encodes CAISEARQGLVEQYF.

This chain links TRBV6-1 with TRBJ2-1; TRBD2 matches 7 bases. This CDR3 comprises 14 residues. The V segment lost 11 bases and the J segment 2 bases; nucleotides outside the gene matches: 9. Germline values: CDR1 MNHNS, CDR2 SASEGT. The CDR3 protein is CAGAAGSTYNEQFF. The CDR3 bases are TGTGCCGGCGCAGCGGGATCGACCTACAATGAGCAGTTCTTC.

This chain joins TRBV7-9 and TRBJ2-6; D is unresolved. The V and J ends lost 2 bases and 4 bases respectively, with 9 bases between them. The CDR3 runs 15 residues. Germline loops: CDR1 SEHNR, CDR2 FQNEAQ (reference sequence). CDR3 nucleotides: TGTGCCAGCAGCTTAATCGGGTTCGGGGCCAACGTCCTGACTTTC. Translated, it gives CASSLIGFGANVLTF. The full variable domain, in which reference TRBV7-9 and TRBJ2-6 provide the parts outside the CDR3, is DTGVSQNPRHKITKRGQNVTFRCDPISEHNRLYWYRQTLGQGPEFLTYFQNEAQLEKSRLLSDRFSAERPKGSFSTLEIQRTEQGDSAMYLCASSLIGFGANVLTFGAGSRLTVL.

The CDR3 protein is CASSVVLGGETQYF. Written as DNA, the CDR3 is TGTGCCAGCAGTGTCGTACTGGGGGGGGAGACCCAGTACTTC. The J gene is TRBJ2-5, the V gene TRBV28; 7 nucleotides align to TRBD2. Germline CDR1 reads MDHEN; CDR2 reads SYDVKM. CDR3 length equals 14 residues. With 5 bases clipped from V and 5 bases from J, the junction kept 8 bases outside the gene matches.

The chain links TRBV6-6 to TRBJ2-2, with TRBD1 matching over 7 bases. Losses at the gene ends were 8 bases for V and 2 bases for J; bases not matched to a gene: 5. There are 14 residues in the CDR3. Germline V lookup: CDR1 MNHNY, CDR2 SVGAGI (reference sequence). The CDR3 sequence is CASVRGQNTGELFF. As DNA, the CDR3 is TGTGCCAGCGTAAGGGGGCAAAACACCGGGGAGCTGTTTTTT.

The CDR3 DNA reads TGTGCCATCAACCGGGACAGGACATTGAACACTGAAGCTTTCTTT. Encoded protein: CAINRDRTLNTEAFF. The chain employs TRBV10-3 and TRBJ1-1, with 8 bases lining up with TRBD1. Germline CDR1 is ENHRY and CDR2 is SYGVKD. V lost 7 bases, J lost 0 bases, and 7 bases stayed unmatched. The CDR3 loop spans 15 amino acids.

This chain joins TRBV28 and TRBJ2-2; weak D call: TRBD1 (7 bases). This CDR3 has 15 residues. Per the germline V gene, CDR1 is MDHEN and CDR2 is SYDVKM. The V and J ends lost 2 bases and 3 bases respectively, with 10 bases between them. The CDR3 region is CASSLGGGDTGELFF. The CDR3 DNA is TGTGCCAGCAGTTTAGGAGGGGGCGACACCGGGGAGCTGTTTTTT.

This rearrangement joins TRBV10-3 to TRBJ2-7, with 7 bases lining up with TRBD2. Germline lookup yields CDR1 ENHRY and CDR2 SYGVKD. The CDR3 has 14 residues. V trimming: 6 bases; J trimming: 1 base; junction bases outside the gene matches: 6. This CDR3 is CAIRTSVLSYEQYF. CDR3 DNA sequence: TGTGCCATCAGAACTAGCGTCTTGTCCTACGAGCAGTACTTC.

In its sample, this clone was seen once. This chain links TRBV2 with TRBJ1-1, with no clear D. Germline CDR1 and CDR2: SNHLY and FYNNEI. V was pared by 2 bases and J by 0 bases, with 10 bases between. CDR3 length: 15 residues. The CDR3: CASSEQKAMNTEAFF. The DNA for the CDR3 is TGTGCCAGCAGTGAACAGAAGGCTATGAACACTGAAGCTTTCTTT.

This clone was counted once. The J gene is TRBJ1-1, the V gene TRBV12-5, with D unresolved. The ends were cut back, 6 bases at V and 4 bases at J, with 18 bases in the middle. There are 15 residues in the CDR3. CDR1 is LGHNT, CDR2 FRNRAP, per germline. The CDR3 DNA follows: TGTGCTAGTGGCTCTATTGGAGGCGGGGTCACTGAAGCTTTCTTT. Protein product: CASGSIGGGVTEAFF.

This clone has a single count. The chain is built from TRBV7-2 and TRBJ2-1; D is unclear. Trimming shortened V by 4 bases and J by 9 bases, and 10 bases separated the two germline ends. CDR3 size: 12 residues. Germline CDR1 is SGHTA and CDR2 is FQGNSA. The CDR3 here is CASSSGVGEQFF. The CDR3 coding sequence is TGTGCCAGCAGCTCCGGCGTGGGTGAGCAGTTCTTC.

The DNA for the CDR3 is TGTGCCTGGAGTTTCCAGGGAGCGAGAGATACGCAGTATTTT. This sequence encodes CAWSFQGARDTQYF. The chain joins TRBV30 to TRBJ2-3; either TRBD1 or TRBD2 may fit D (5 bases each). From germline, CDR1 is GTSNPN and CDR2 SVGIG (reference sequence). The length of the CDR3 is 14 residues. The V end lost 2 bases, the J end lost 5 bases, and 14 bases lay between the germline ends.

The count of this clone is one. The chain employs TRBV10-3 and TRBJ2-7, with no clear D. Trimming left V 7 bases short and J 3 bases short, with 10 bases between. Per germline, CDR1 ENHRY and CDR2 SYGVKD. The CDR3 has 12 residues. The CDR3 protein is CAIKPRGYEQYF. The DNA of the CDR3 is TGTGCCATCAAACCCCGAGGCTACGAGCAGTACTTC.

The chain has TRBV18 and TRBJ2-5; 8 bases align to TRBD2. The junction had 2 bases not matched to a gene; V was cut back by 3 bases and J by 5 bases. Germline CDR1 is KGHSH and CDR2 is LQKENI. The CDR3 runs 13 residues. The CDR3 spells CASSPSGTETQYF. The CDR3 coding sequence is TGTGCCAGCTCACCTAGCGGGACGGAGACCCAGTACTTC.

This clone was picked up one time. The same CDR3 arises from other DNA sequences in this sample as well. The rearrangement uses TRBV28 and TRBJ2-1; 8 nucleotides match TRBD1. This CDR3 is 15 amino acids long. Germline V gene lookup returns CDR1 MDHEN and CDR2 SYDVKM. V dropped 5 bases and J dropped 7; count of bases not matched to a gene: 10. CDR3 sequence reads: CASSPSGTGVNEQFF. CDR3 DNA sequence: TGTGCCAGCAGTCCGTCCGGGACAGGCGTTAATGAGCAGTTCTTC.

The chain combines TRBV6-1 with TRBJ2-2, with 9 positions matching TRBD1. The CDR3 length is 14 residues. Germline trimming cut 4 bases from V and 6 bases from J; bases unmatched to any gene: 3. CDR1 and CDR2 from the germline V gene are MNHNS and SASEGT. CDR3 coding DNA: TGTGCCAGCAGTGGACAGGGGGTGGCCGGGGAGCTGTTTTTT. Protein product: CASSGQGVAGELFF.

The gene calls are TRBV28 and TRBJ1-2; D not certain. Germline values: CDR1 MDHEN, CDR2 SYDVKM. Trimming pared 6 bases from V and 12 bases from J, leaving 26 bases between. The CDR3 is 15 residues long. The CDR3 loop is CASRLPVGYPYQDTF. The CDR3, as DNA: TGTGCCAGCAGACTCCCCGTTGGGTACCCATATCAGGACACCTTC.

The V and J genes are TRBV12-5 and TRBJ2-2, with 13 nucleotides matching TRBD2. With 1 base clipped from V and 3 bases from J, the junction kept 5 bases outside the gene matches. Per germline, CDR1 LGHNT and CDR2 FRNRAP. The CDR3 spans 18 residues. The CDR3 bases are TGTGCTAGTGGTTTGGGCCGGACTAGCGGGAGCGACACCGGGGAGCTGTTTTTT. It translates to CASGLGRTSGSDTGELFF.

V and J are TRBV9 and TRBJ2-7, with 8 positions matching TRBD1. V was pared by 0 bases and J by 5 bases, with 4 bases of the junction left unmatched. The CDR3 contains 14 residues. Looked up from germline, CDR1 is SGDLS and CDR2 is YYNGEE. The CDR3 sequence is CASSVGQGNHEQYF. CDR3 DNA sequence: TGTGCCAGCAGCGTAGGACAGGGGAACCACGAGCAGTACTTC. Filled out from reference TRBV9 and TRBJ2-7, the complete variable domain reads DSGVTQTPKHLITATGQRVTLRCSPRSGDLSVYWYQQSLDQGLQFLIQYYNGEERAKGNILERFSAQQFPDLHSELNLSSLELGDSALYFCASSVGQGNHEQYFGPGTRLTVT.

On this clone: The same CDR3 can be traced to other DNA sequences in this sample. The rearrangement uses TRBV28 and TRBJ2-7; D unclear. The ends were cut back, 6 bases at V and 6 bases at J, with 12 bases in the middle. The germline CDR1 and CDR2 sequences are MDHEN and SYDVKM. The length of the CDR3 is 12 residues. CDR3 sequence (DNA): TGTGCCAGCAGCCTTTTAGTCGGCGAGCAGTACTTC. Its protein is CASSLLVGEQYF.

CDR3 in DNA: TGTGCCAGCTCGCCCGCCCCGGGGACAGGGGGGGAAAATCGGTTTTTT. Its translation: CASSPAPGTGGENRFF. The chain is built from TRBV18 and TRBJ1-4; 11 nucleotides line up with TRBD1. This CDR3 is 16 amino acids long. Germline lookup yields CDR1 KGHSH and CDR2 LQKENI. With V trimmed by 6 bases and J by 16 bases, 19 bases remained unmatched.